This T cell receptor beta chain was retrieved from a study of blood T cell repertoires in COVID-19. On the study more broadly: Material from acute and convalescent COVID-19 was sourced from the United States, Italy and Spain. Sources were T cells, B-cell-depleted T cells, or PBMCs; the material itself was cDNA or gDNA.

Here immunoSEQ multiplex PCR was the method, and the copy in TCRdb shows in-frame clones only, minus some. The top ten clones hold roughly 7% of a sample with approximately 68,000 clones, around 87% of them seen once. Specimen: peripheral blood. The TCR was taken from a man aged 45-60 years with active COVID-19.

The chain's CDR3 is CASSLTSGGAYEQYF. The CDR3 nucleotides read TGTGCCAGCAGCTTAACTAGCGGGGGAGCCTACGAGCAGTACTTC. The chain carries TRBV7-8 and TRBJ2-7; 11 bases line up with TRBD2. This CDR3 is 15 amino acids long. CDR1 is SGHVS and CDR2 is FQNEAQ in the germline V gene. V lost 2 bases, J lost 2 bases, and 2 bases stayed unmatched.